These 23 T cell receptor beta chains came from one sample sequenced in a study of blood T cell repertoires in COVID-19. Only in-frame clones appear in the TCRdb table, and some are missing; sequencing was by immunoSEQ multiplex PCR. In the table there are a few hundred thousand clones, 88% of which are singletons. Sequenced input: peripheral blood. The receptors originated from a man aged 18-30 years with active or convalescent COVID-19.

The CDR3 protein is CASSARDYLYNEQFF. The CDR3 DNA follows: TGTGCCAGCAGCGCCAGGGACTACCTTTACAATGAGCAGTTCTTC. The chain employs TRBV9 and TRBJ2-1, with 7 bases aligning to TRBD2. The CDR3 loop spans 15 amino acids. Per the germline V gene, CDR1 is SGDLS and CDR2 is YYNGEE. The junction had 7 bases not matched to a gene; V was cut back by 3 bases and J by 4 bases.

DNA for the CDR3: TGTGCCAGCTCACTTTCCGGGAGGTCGACCCGGGACACCCAGTACTTC. Its translation is CASSLSGRSTRDTQYF. The chain couples TRBV18 to TRBJ2-5, with 7 bases matching TRBD2. After removal of 4 bases from V and 8 bases from J, the junction contained 16 bases not matched to a gene. Germline CDR1 KGHSH, CDR2 LQKENI. The CDR3 spans 16 residues.

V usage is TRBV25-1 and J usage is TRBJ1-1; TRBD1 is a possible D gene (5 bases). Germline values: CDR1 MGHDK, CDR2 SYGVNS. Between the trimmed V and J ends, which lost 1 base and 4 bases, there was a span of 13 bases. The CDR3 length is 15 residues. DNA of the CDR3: TGTGCCAGCAGTGAATCTCTCAGGGCTGGCACTGAAGCTTTCTTT. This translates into CASSESLRAGTEAFF. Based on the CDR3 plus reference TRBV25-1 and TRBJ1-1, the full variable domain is EADIYQTPRYLVIGTGKKITLECSQTMGHDKMYWYQQDPGMELHLIHYSYGVNSTEKGDLSSESTVSRIRTEHFPLTLESARPSHTSQYLCASSESLRAGTEAFFGQGTRLTVV.

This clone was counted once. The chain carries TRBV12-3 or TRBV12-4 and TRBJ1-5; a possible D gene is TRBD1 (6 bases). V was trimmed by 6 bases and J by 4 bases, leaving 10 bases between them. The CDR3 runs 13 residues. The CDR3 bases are TGTGCCAGCAGCCCCACAGGGAATCAGCCCCAGCATTTT. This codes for CASSPTGNQPQHF.

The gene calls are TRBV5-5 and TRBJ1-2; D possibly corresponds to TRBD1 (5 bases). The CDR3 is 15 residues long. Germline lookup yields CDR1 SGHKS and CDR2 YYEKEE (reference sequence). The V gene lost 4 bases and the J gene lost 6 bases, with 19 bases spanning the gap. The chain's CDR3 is CASSRPEGRGDGYTF. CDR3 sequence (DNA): TGTGCCAGCAGCCGGCCGGAGGGGAGAGGCGATGGCTACACCTTC.

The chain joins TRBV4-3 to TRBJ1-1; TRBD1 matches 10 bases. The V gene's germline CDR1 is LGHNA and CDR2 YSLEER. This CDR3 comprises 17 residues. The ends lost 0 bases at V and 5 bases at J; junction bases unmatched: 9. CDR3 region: CASSQDLEGQGGTEAFF. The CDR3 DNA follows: TGCGCCAGCAGCCAAGATTTGGAAGGACAGGGGGGAACTGAAGCTTTCTTT.

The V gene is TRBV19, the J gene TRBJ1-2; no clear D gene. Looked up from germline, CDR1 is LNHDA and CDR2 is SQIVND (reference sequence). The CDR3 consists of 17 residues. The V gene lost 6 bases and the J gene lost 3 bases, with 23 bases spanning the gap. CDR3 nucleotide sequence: TGTGCCAGTAGAACGGGGTACGTGAGAGCAGCCCACTATGGCTACACCTTC. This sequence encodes CASRTGYVRAAHYGYTF.

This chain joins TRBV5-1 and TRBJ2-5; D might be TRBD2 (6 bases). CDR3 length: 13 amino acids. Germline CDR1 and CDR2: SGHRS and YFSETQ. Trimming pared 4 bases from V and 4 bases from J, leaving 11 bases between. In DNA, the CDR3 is TGCGCCAGCAGCCCAGGAGGGAGAGAGACCCAGTACTTC. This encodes CASSPGGRETQYF.

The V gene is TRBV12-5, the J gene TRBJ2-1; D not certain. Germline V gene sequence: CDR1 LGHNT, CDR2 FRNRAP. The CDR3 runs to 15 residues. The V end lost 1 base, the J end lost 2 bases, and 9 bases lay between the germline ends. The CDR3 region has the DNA TGTGCTAGTGGTTTGGGCTCGGTCCCCTACAATGAGCAGTTCTTC. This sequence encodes CASGLGSVPYNEQFF.

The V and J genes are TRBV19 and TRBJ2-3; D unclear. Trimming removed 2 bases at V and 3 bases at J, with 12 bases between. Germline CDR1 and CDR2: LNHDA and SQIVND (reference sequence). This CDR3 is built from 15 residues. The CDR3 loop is CASSIPQYPTDTQYF. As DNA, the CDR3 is TGTGCCAGTAGTATACCCCAGTACCCAACAGATACGCAGTATTTT.

The CDR3 DNA reads as TGTGCCAGCAACGGGGGGCGCGTAGATACCATATATTTT. As protein: CASNGGRVDTIYF. V is TRBV2 and J is TRBJ1-3; D might be TRBD1 (6 bases). The V end lost 7 bases, the J end lost 10 bases, and 17 bases lay between the germline ends. The CDR3 runs to 13 residues. The V gene's germline CDR1 is SNHLY and CDR2 FYNNEI. The whole variable domain, remainder taken from reference TRBV2 and TRBJ1-3, is EPEVTQTPSHQVTQMGQEVILRCVPISNHLYFYWYRQILGQKVEFLVSFYNNEISEKSEIFDDQFSVERPDGSNFTLKIRSTKLEDSAMYFCASNGGRVDTIYFGEGSWLTVV.

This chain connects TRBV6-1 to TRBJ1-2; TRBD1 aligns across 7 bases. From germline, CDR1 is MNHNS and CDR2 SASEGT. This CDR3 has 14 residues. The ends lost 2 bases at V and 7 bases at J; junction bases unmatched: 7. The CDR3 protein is CASSERRGLFGYTF. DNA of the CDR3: TGTGCCAGCAGTGAAAGGAGGGGGCTTTTTGGCTACACCTTC.

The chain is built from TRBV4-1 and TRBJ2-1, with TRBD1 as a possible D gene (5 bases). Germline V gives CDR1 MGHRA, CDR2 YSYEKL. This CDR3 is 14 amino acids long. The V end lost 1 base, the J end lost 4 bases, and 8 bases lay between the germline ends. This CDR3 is CASSQVQGYNEQFF. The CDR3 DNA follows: TGCGCCAGCAGCCAAGTTCAGGGTTACAATGAGCAGTTCTTC.

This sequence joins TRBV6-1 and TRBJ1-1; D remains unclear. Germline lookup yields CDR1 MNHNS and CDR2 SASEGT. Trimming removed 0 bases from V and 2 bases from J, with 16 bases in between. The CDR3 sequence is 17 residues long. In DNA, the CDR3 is TGTGCCAGCAGTGAAGCGGTAAGTGGAGCCAAAAACACTGAAGCTTTCTTT. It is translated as CASSEAVSGAKNTEAFF.

As DNA, the CDR3 is TGTGCCAGTAGTCCACCGGGACAGGGATATGGCTACACCTTC. It is translated as CASSPPGQGYGYTF. The chain is built from TRBV19 and TRBJ1-2; TRBD1 agrees at 9 bases. V lost 5 bases and J lost 5; bases outside the gene matches: 6. The CDR3 is made up of 14 amino acids. Germline V gene data show CDR1 as LNHDA and CDR2 as SQIVND (reference sequence).

CDR3 nucleotide sequence: TGCGCCAGCAGCCAAGGCGACCCAGGGGCGGGGGACTACACCTTC. Its translation: CASSQGDPGAGDYTF. The rearrangement links TRBV4-3 to TRBJ1-2; D perhaps matches TRBD1 (6 bases). The CDR3 extends over 15 amino acids. CDR1 LGHNA and CDR2 YSLEER come from the germline V gene. V was shortened by 1 base and J by 10 bases, with 19 bases between the two germline ends.

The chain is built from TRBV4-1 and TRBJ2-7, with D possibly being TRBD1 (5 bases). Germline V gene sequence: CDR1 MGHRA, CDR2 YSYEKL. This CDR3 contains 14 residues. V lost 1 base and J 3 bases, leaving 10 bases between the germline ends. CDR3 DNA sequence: TGCGCCAGCAGCCAAGGCGACAGACACTACGAGCAGTACTTC. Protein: CASSQGDRHYEQYF.

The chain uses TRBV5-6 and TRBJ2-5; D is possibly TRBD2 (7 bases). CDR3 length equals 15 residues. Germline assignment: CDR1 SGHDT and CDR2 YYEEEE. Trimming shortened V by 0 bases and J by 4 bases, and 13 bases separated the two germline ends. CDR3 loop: CASSLDGGAGETQYF. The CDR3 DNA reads TGTGCCAGCAGCTTGGATGGGGGGGCAGGAGAGACCCAGTACTTC.

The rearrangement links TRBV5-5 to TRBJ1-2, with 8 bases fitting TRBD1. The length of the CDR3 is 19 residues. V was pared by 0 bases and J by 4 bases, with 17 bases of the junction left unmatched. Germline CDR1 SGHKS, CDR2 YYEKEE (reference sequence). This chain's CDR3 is CASSLVIRTGLFYGYGYTF. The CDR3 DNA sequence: TGTGCCAGCAGCTTGGTAATTAGGACAGGGCTTTTCTACGGCTATGGCTACACCTTC.

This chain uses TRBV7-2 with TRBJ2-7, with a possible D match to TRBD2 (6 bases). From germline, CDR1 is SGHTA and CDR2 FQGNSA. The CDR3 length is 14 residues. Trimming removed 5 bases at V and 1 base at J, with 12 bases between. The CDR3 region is CASSPGLPSYEQYF. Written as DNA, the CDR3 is TGTGCCAGCAGCCCGGGACTTCCATCCTACGAGCAGTACTTC. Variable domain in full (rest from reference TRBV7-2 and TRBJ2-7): GAGVSQSPSNKVTEKGKDVELRCDPISGHTALYWYRQSLGQGLEFLIYFQGNSAPDKSGLPSDRFSAERTGGSVSTLTIQRTQQEDSAVYLCASSPGLPSYEQYFGPGTRLTVT.

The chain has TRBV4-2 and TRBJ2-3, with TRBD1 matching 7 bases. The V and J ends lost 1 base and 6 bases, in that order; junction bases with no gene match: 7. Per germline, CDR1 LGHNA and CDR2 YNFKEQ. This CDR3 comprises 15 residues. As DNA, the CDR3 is TGTGCCAGCAGCCAAGCGATGGGACAGTTGGATACGCAGTATTTT. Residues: CASSQAMGQLDTQYF.

CDR3 bases: TGCGCCAGCAGCCAAGATGCCCAGGGGGCTCAGTATGGCTACACCTTC. Residues: CASSQDAQGAQYGYTF. The gene calls are TRBV4-1 and TRBJ1-2, with 8 bases identical to TRBD1. Germline CDR1 and CDR2: MGHRA and YSYEKL. CDR3 size: 16 residues. After removal of 0 bases from V and 5 bases from J, the junction contained 8 bases not matched to a gene.

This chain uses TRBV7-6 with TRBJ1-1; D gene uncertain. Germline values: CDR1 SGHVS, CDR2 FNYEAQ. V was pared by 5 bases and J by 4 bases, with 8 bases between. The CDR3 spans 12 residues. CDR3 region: CASSLSPTEAFF. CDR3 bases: TGTGCCAGCAGCCTGTCTCCCACTGAAGCTTTCTTT. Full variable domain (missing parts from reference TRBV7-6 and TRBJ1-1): GAGVSQSPRYKVTKRGQDVALRCDPISGHVSLYWYRQALGQGPEFLTYFNYEAQQDKSGLPNDRFSAERPEGSISTLTIQRTEQRDSAMYRCASSLSPTEAFFGQGTRLTVV.